The clone carrying this T cell receptor beta chain was observed a handful of times. Its specificity is unknown. From 5'RACE with constant-segment primers came TCR alpha and TCR beta cDNA libraries that carried sample barcodes and UMIs. Using its own MiXCR run on the 5' RACE reads, TCRdb lists one record per CDR3 protein. The profile shows 540,000 or so distinct CDR3 sequences, 20% of them singletons. This record comes from a study of T-cell memory formation after mild COVID-19. Points from the study as a whole: That cross-reactive memory joined was suggested by some responding clones appearing in pre-infection memory.

Germline assignment: CDR1 SGHRS and CDR2 YFSETQ. The CDR3 totals 15 residues. V gave up 2 bases and J gave up 4 bases; unmatched junction bases: 5. The chain is built from TRBV5-1 and TRBJ2-2; 7 bases are shared with TRBD2. This clonotype was sampled from an adult woman who had mild COVID-19 (a few samples of this study predate the infection). Cell type and time point are not known. Sequenced material: PBMCs or a T cell subset sorted from them (not recorded which). For the CDR3, the DNA is TGCGCCAGCAGCTTCCAGGCGGGAGCCACCGGGGAGCTGTTTTTT. Translated, it gives CASSFQAGATGELFF.